Sequencing of this T cell receptor beta chain was carried out in a study of T-cell reconstitution after alpha-beta-depleted transplantation in children. Study-level findings and limits: After transplant, at about two months, alpha-beta T cells were reportedly derived from several hundred expanded graft clones. At day 60, the high TCRbeta diversity found in some patients originated from recipient T cells and thymic progenitors that had survived. At one year after transplant, newly produced T cells mostly accounted for T-cell counts and diversity.

The V gene end was trimmed by 0 bases and the J gene end by 4 bases; junction bases not matched to a gene: 5. This CDR3 is 14 amino acids long. CDR1 and CDR2 from the germline V gene are DFQATT and SNEGSKA (reference sequence). This clonotype was counted between two and nine times. Its target is not known. Unique molecular identifiers were incorporated when the TCRbeta library was constructed. Via MiXCR, TCRdb re-called the PCR reads, giving one row per CDR3 protein. The table lists 440,000 or so distinct CDR3 sequences, over 40% of them singletons, with approximately 30% in the top ten. The clonotype was recovered from a girl aged 2 to 9 with aplastic anemia, due to receive a stem cell transplant. The chain has TRBV20-1 and TRBJ2-7; 8 bases align to TRBD2. Source: PBMCs, taken before TCRalphabeta/CD19-depleted stem cell transplant. CDR3 protein: CSARDRSGRYEQYF. CDR3 in DNA: TGCAGTGCTAGAGATCGGAGCGGGAGATACGAGCAGTACTTC.